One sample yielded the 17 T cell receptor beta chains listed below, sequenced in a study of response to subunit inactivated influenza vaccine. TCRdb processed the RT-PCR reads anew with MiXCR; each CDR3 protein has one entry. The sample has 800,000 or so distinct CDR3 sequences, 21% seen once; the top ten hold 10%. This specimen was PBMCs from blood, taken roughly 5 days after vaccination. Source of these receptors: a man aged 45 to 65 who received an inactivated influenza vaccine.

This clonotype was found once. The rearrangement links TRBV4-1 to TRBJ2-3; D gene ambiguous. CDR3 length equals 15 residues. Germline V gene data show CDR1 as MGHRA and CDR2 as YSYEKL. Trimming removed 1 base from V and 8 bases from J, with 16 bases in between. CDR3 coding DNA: TGCGCCAGCAGCCAAGTCGTAGGTATAGTTAGTACGCAGTATTTT. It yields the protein CASSQVVGIVSTQYF.

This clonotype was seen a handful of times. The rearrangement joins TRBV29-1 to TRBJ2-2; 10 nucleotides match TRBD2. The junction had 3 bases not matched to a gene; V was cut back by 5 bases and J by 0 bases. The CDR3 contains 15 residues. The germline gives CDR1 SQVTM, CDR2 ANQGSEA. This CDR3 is CSVSSGGTNTGELFF. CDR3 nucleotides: TGCAGCGTTTCTAGCGGGGGAACGAACACCGGGGAGCTGTTTTTT.

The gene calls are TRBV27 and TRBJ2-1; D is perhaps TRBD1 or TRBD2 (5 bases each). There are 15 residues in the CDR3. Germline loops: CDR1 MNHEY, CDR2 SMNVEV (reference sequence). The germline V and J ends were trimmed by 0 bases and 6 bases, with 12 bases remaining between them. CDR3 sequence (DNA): TGTGCCAGCAGTTTATCTGGGGGAGTCGCCAATGAGCAGTTCTTC. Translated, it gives CASSLSGGVANEQFF.

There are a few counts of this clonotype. CDR3 sequence (DNA): TGTGCCAGCACCCCCCAGGGGGCGAAGGGAAACATTCAGTACTTC. Translation gives CASTPQGAKGNIQYF. This sequence joins TRBV6-2 or TRBV6-3 and TRBJ2-4; 8 bases are shared with TRBD1. CDR3 length: 15 amino acids. V was pared by 7 bases and J by 6 bases, with 11 bases of the junction left unmatched. The germline CDR1 and CDR2 sequences are MNHEY and SVGEGT.

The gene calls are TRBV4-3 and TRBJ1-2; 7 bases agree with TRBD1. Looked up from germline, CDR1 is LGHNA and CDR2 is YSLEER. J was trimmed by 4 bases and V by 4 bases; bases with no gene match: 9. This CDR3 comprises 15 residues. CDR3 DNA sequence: TGCGCCAGCAGCCGGAACAGGGGCCCAGGCTATGGCTACACCTTC. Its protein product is CASSRNRGPGYGYTF.

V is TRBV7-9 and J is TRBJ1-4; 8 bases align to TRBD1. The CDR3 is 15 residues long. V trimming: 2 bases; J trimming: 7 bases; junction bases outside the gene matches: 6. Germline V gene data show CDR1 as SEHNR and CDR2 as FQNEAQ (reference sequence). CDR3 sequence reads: CASSLLQGAGEKLFF. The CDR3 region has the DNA TGTGCCAGCAGCTTATTGCAGGGGGCTGGTGAAAAACTGTTTTTT.

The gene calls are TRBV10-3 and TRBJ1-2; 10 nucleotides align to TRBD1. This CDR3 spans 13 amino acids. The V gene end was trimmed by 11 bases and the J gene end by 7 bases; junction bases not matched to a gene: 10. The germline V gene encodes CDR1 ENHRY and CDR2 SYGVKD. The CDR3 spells CAAGTGEASGYTF. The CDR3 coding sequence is TGTGCCGCGGGGACAGGGGAGGCCTCTGGCTACACCTTC.

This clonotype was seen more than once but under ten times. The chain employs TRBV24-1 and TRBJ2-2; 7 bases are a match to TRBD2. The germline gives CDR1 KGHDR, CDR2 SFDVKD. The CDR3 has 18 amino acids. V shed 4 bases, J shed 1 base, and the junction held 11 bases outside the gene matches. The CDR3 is CATSDPRGSELNTGELFF. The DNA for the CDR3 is TGTGCCACCAGTGACCCGCGGGGGTCCGAATTGAACACCGGGGAGCTGTTTTTT.

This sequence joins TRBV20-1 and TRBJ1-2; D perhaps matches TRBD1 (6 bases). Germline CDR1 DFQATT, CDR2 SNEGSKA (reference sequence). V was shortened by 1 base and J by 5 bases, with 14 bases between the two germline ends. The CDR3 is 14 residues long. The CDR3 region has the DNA TGCAGTGCTAGAGGGCAGACAGGACAATATGGCTACACCTTC. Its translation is CSARGQTGQYGYTF.

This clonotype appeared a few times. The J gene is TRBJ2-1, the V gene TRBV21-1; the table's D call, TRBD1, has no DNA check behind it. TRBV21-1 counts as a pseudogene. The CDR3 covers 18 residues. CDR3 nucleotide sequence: TGTGCCAGCAGTCCCAGGCAGGGGAGGTTGGGAAACTACAATGAGCAGTTCTTC. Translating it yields CASSPRQGRLGNYNEQFF.

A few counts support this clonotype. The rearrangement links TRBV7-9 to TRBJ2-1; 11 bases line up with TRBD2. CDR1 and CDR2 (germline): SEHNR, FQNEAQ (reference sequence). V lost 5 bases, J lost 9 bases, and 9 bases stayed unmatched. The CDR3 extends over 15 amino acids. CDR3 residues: CASSLLAGGLAEQFF. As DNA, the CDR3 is TGTGCCAGCAGCCTCTTAGCGGGGGGGCTTGCTGAGCAGTTCTTC.

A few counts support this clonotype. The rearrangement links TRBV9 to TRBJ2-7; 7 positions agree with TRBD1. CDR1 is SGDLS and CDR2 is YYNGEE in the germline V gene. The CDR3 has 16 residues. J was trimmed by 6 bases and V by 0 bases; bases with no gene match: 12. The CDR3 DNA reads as TGTGCCAGCAGCGTAGGGGGGACAGACGACTTCCTCGAGCAGTACTTC. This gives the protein CASSVGGTDDFLEQYF.

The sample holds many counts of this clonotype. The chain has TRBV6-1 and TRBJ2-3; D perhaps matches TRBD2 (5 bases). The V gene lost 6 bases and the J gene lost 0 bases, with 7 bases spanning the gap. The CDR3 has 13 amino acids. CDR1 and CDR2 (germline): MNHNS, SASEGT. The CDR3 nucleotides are TGTGCCAGCAGGTCGGGGAGCACAGATACGCAGTATTTT. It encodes CASRSGSTDTQYF.

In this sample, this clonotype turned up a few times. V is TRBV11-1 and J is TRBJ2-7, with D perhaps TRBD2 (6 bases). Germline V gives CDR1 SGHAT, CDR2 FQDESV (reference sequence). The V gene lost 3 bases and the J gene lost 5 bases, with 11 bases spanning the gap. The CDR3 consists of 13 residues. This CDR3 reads CASSFRSGNEQYF. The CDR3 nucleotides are TGTGCCAGCAGCTTCCGTAGCGGCAACGAGCAGTACTTC.

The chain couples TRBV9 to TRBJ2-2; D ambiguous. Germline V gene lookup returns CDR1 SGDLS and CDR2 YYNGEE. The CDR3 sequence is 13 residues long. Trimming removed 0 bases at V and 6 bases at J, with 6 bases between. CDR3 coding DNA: TGTGCCAGCAGCGTAGGGCCCCCCGGGGAGCTGTTTTTT. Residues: CASSVGPPGELFF.

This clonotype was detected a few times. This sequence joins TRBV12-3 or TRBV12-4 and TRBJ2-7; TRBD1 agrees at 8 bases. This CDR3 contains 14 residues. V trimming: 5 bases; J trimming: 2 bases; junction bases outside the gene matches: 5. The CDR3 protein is CASSADRGAYEQYF. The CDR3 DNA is TGTGCCAGCAGTGCTGACAGGGGAGCCTACGAGCAGTACTTC.

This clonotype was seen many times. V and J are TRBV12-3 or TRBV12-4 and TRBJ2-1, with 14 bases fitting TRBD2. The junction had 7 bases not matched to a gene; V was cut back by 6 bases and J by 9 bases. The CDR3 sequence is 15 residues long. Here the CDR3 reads CASRLTSGRAVEQFF. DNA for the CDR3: TGTGCCAGCAGGTTGACTAGCGGGAGGGCCGTTGAGCAGTTCTTC.